This T cell receptor beta chain was observed in a study of T cells in localized non-small cell lung cancer (dated by TCRdb to about 2020). About the full investigation: T cell repertoires of a few hundred early-stage NSCLC patients were analyzed, with tumors being compared against uninvolved tumor-adjacent lungs. The cohort was made up of hundreds of treatment-naive NSCLC patients whose localized lung tumors had been resected. A mean age of about 66 years was recorded for the NSCLC patients, of whom 120 to 150 were male and 85 to 110 were female.

Uninvolved adjacent lung was taken at least 2 cm from the tumor margin and confirmed free of atypia by two independent pathologists. At diagnosis, peripheral blood, uninvolved tumor-adjacent lung and tumor were collected and stored as a combination of fresh-frozen and FFPE material. The study at large found these results: A median of around 50 of the top 100 tumor clones turned up in the paired uninvolved adjacent lung, and 25 to 30 of those clones also ranked among the top 100 of that same adjacent lung. Longer overall survival was associated with higher T cell density in blood, whereas shorter survival was associated with higher clonality in adjacent lung. Because multi-region sequencing of the tumors was not done, intratumor heterogeneity could not be ruled out. Uninvolved tumor-adjacent lung showed the highest T cell clonality, higher than tumor, which suggests more focused antigenic responses in the adjacent lung. Because the study design was exploratory, TCR variables were selected using unadjusted p-values without false-discovery rate correction.

Comments on this clone: The target of this receptor is not known. No base quality values were provided; no much bigger clone lies one nucleotide off.

TCR beta CDR3 regions were sequenced from DNA using the immunoSEQ Assay. The paper's processing steps were these. To compute T cell density, TCR beta template counts were normalized to usable DNA, which was estimated by amplifying housekeeping genes. Using the preseqR package, richness was estimated by extrapolating to 120,000 templates for tissue samples and 400,000 templates for PBMC samples. Clonality was defined by subtracting Pielou's evenness from one. To identify tissue-enriched TCRs, differential abundance testing was run on productive amino-acid clonotypes with a minimum total count of 5 and an alpha of 0.1. The Jaccard Index and the Morisita Overlap Index were used to measure how much the repertoires overlapped between compartments. GLIPH grouped TCR beta CDR3s together with public tetramer-defined viral CDR3s, and a viral motif had to include at least three viral sequences and show V-gene enrichment. The immuneACCESS repertoire file appears here via TCRdb, limited to in-frame rearrangements. These files lack a portion of the clones; in checked studies, under half of the deficit traces to unresolved V genes, and the cause of the others is not known. V, J and clone size reflect that table, while D and trimming were determined from the DNA. A total of about 2,800 clones appear in this sample, roughly 25% of them only once. The top ten constitute approximately 10% of the sample.

In the germline V gene (reference sequence), CDR1 corresponds to LNHNV and CDR2 to YYDKDF. The CDR3 spans 14 residues, from the cysteine through the phenylalanine. The CDR3 DNA has 42 bases and is translated from base 1. Deletion took 5 bases off V and 8 bases off J, with a span of 15 bases between the germline ends. The receptor's source is a woman between 40 and 69 years old with stage I lung adenocarcinoma. The V and J genes are TRBV15 and TRBJ1-4, with TRBD1 perhaps the D gene, on 6 matching bases. Source: normal lung tissue next to the tumor, taken before any cancer treatment. The CDR3 reads CATSLGGGLEKLFF. In nucleotides, the sequence is TGTGCCACCAGCCTAGGGGGGGGCCTAGAAAAACTGTTTTTT.